One sample yielded the 23 T cell receptor beta chains listed below, sequenced in a study of blood T cell repertoires in COVID-19. Sequencing was performed with immunoSEQ multiplex PCR; in TCRdb, only in-frame clones are kept and a portion is missing. This repertoire shows around 310,000 clones, 85% to 90% found once; its top ten account for roughly a tenth. Sequencing input: PBMCs or T cells enriched from blood (not recorded which). These receptors were taken from a woman in her 30s who had recovered from COVID-19.

The chain joins TRBV18 to TRBJ1-5, with D unresolved. The CDR3 has 14 amino acids. The V gene's germline CDR1 is KGHSH and CDR2 LQKENI. V gave up 4 bases and J gave up 9 bases, with 16 bases separating them. The CDR3 DNA follows: TGTGCCAGCTCACTGAGGGAGGGAAGGCGGCCCCAGCATTTT. Translation gives CASSLREGRRPQHF.

The genes are TRBV3-1 (or the pseudogene TRBV3-2) and TRBJ1-5; 10 bases are a match to TRBD1. Germline CDR1 and CDR2: LGHDT and YNNKEL (reference sequence). V lost 3 bases and J lost 7; bases outside the gene matches: 6. This CDR3 region has 15 residues. CDR3 nucleotides: TGTGCCAGCAGCCAGTCCAGACAGGGGGCCCAGCCCCAGCATTTT. Its protein product is CASSQSRQGAQPQHF.

This chain links TRBV6-5 with TRBJ1-1, with 10 bases lining up with TRBD1. This CDR3 spans 14 amino acids. Trimming cost V 7 bases and J 4 bases; bases outside gene matches: 6. Germline CDR1 is MNHEY and CDR2 is SVGAGI. The CDR3 reads CASTDRGPGTEAFF. The DNA of the CDR3 is TGTGCCAGCACCGACAGGGGGCCGGGCACTGAAGCTTTCTTT.

The genes are TRBV29-1 and TRBJ2-7; D is perhaps TRBD1 (6 bases). Trimming pared 4 bases from V and 3 bases from J, leaving 16 bases between. The germline V gene has CDR1 SQVTM and CDR2 ANQGSEA. This CDR3 has 14 amino acids. The CDR3 spells CSVGSGHRDYEQYF. The CDR3 nucleotides are TGCAGCGTTGGTTCGGGACATAGGGACTACGAGCAGTACTTC.

The rearrangement uses TRBV12-5 and TRBJ2-1, with 9 bases identical to TRBD2. V lost 4 bases to trimming and J lost 4 bases; unmatched junction nucleotides: 5. The V gene's germline CDR1 is LGHNT and CDR2 FRNRAP. CDR3 size: 15 residues. Written as DNA, the CDR3 is TGTGCTAGTGGTTACGCTAGCGGGACATACAATGAGCAGTTCTTC. As protein: CASGYASGTYNEQFF.

The chain links TRBV3-1 (or the pseudogene TRBV3-2) to TRBJ1-6, with TRBD1 identical over 7 bases. The ends lost 4 bases at V and 10 bases at J; junction bases unmatched: 16. Per germline, CDR1 LGHDT and CDR2 YNNKEL (reference sequence). The CDR3 contains 17 residues. CDR3 DNA: TGTGCCAGCAGCCTAGGCTCCCCCAGGGGGATAGGGTCACCCCTCCACTTT. Its translation is CASSLGSPRGIGSPLHF.

The chain couples TRBV28 to TRBJ1-5, with 7 bases fitting TRBD1. V shed 4 bases, J shed 4 bases, and the junction held 13 bases outside the gene matches. The CDR3 is 17 amino acids. In germline, CDR1 is MDHEN, CDR2 SYDVKM. The CDR3 nucleotides are TGTGCCAGCAGTTCCATGCCACAGGGGAAAACTAATCAGCCCCAGCATTTT. It translates to CASSSMPQGKTNQPQHF.

The genes are TRBV10-3 and TRBJ1-2; no definite D call. Trimming removed 7 bases from V and 7 bases from J, with 16 bases in between. The germline CDR1 and CDR2 sequences are ENHRY and SYGVKD. The CDR3 is made up of 13 amino acids. The chain's CDR3 is CAIKGSREGGYTF. The CDR3 DNA sequence: TGTGCCATCAAGGGTTCAAGGGAGGGTGGCTACACCTTC.

This chain joins TRBV4-3 and TRBJ2-1, with D possibly TRBD1 on 6 matching bases. Trimming removed 1 base at V and 8 bases at J, with 9 bases between. The CDR3 has 13 amino acids. Germline V CDR1 and CDR2: LGHNA, YSLEER. CDR3 bases: TGCGCCAGCAGCCAAGCCCCAGGGGATGAGCAGTTCTTC. It encodes CASSQAPGDEQFF.

Here the CDR3 reads CSVELRQGMGYTF. The CDR3 DNA reads as TGCAGCGTTGAGTTGAGACAGGGGATGGGCTACACCTTC. J is TRBJ1-2 and V is TRBV29-1, with TRBD1 matching over 8 bases. The V segment lost 3 bases and the J segment 8 bases; nucleotides outside the gene matches: 8. The CDR3 consists of 13 residues. CDR1 and CDR2 (germline): SQVTM, ANQGSEA.

The V gene is TRBV7-2, the J gene TRBJ2-7; D is unclear. V was cut by 5 bases and J by 3 bases, with 5 bases left in between. The CDR3 spans 11 residues. Germline V CDR1 and CDR2: SGHTA, FQGNSA. CDR3 coding DNA: TGTGCCAGCAGCCCAGGCTACGAGCAGTACTTC. This codes for CASSPGYEQYF.

A few counts support this clone. The sample holds other DNA sequences that translate to the same CDR3. The chain is built from TRBV12-3 or TRBV12-4 and TRBJ1-2; D perhaps matches TRBD1 (6 bases). This CDR3 comprises 13 residues. Trimming pared 5 bases from V and 2 bases from J, leaving 9 bases between. CDR3 DNA sequence: TGTGCCAGCAGTCCAGGGGCGAACTATGGCTACACCTTC. This gives the protein CASSPGANYGYTF.

In its sample, this clone was seen once. The chain has TRBV28 and TRBJ1-5, with D possibly being TRBD1 (5 bases). Germline-derived CDR1 and CDR2 are MDHEN and SYDVKM. The CDR3 covers 15 residues. Trimming removed 2 bases from V and 8 bases from J, with 16 bases in between. DNA of the CDR3: TGTGCCAGCAGTTTAGGTGGGTGGGCGGGGGAGCCCCAGCATTTT. Translation gives CASSLGGWAGEPQHF.

Here the CDR3 reads CASSSPLRYQGNTIYF. The CDR3 DNA sequence: TGTGCCAGCAGCTCGCCATTGCGGTACCAGGGAAACACCATATATTTT. The chain couples TRBV5-6 to TRBJ1-3; D is undetermined. CDR1 SGHDT and CDR2 YYEEEE come from the germline V gene. The CDR3 has 16 amino acids. Deletions cut 3 bases from V and 4 bases from J, with 17 bases between.

The rearrangement joins TRBV4-1 to TRBJ1-4; D is unclear. This CDR3 region has 17 residues. Trimming cost V 4 bases and J 0 bases, with 15 bases left between them. Germline V gene lookup returns CDR1 MGHRA and CDR2 YSYEKL. The CDR3 DNA sequence: TGCGCCAGCAGCCCCCGAGTAACGTTTGCAACTAATGAAAAACTGTTTTTT. This sequence encodes CASSPRVTFATNEKLFF.

This clone is a singleton in its sample. This chain joins TRBV24-1 and TRBJ2-1; TRBD1 matches 8 bases. CDR1 is KGHDR, CDR2 SFDVKD, per germline. V shed 5 bases, J shed 0 bases, and the junction held 17 bases outside the gene matches. CDR3 size: 20 residues. CDR3 in DNA: TGTGCCACCAGTGCGCAGCCGGCACAGGGGGGATTAATCTCCTACAATGAGCAGTTCTTC. Encoded protein: CATSAQPAQGGLISYNEQFF.

The chain links TRBV14 to TRBJ2-3; 7 positions agree with TRBD1. Per the germline V gene, CDR1 is SGHDN and CDR2 is FVKESK. This CDR3 is built from 15 residues. J was trimmed by 2 bases and V by 4 bases; bases with no gene match: 6. The CDR3 nucleotides are TGTGCCAGCAGCCTGGACAGGTCAGACACAGATACGCAGTATTTT. Translation gives CASSLDRSDTDTQYF.

There are a few counts of this clone. This chain uses TRBV6-5 with TRBJ2-7; D unclear. CDR3 length: 13 amino acids. Per the germline V gene, CDR1 is MNHEY and CDR2 is SVGAGI. V lost 6 bases, J lost 1 base, and 10 bases lay in between. The CDR3 sequence is CASRASRSYEQYF. The CDR3 DNA is TGTGCCAGCAGGGCCTCACGTTCCTACGAGCAGTACTTC.

V is TRBV5-1 and J is TRBJ2-1, with D perhaps TRBD1 (6 bases). The CDR3 consists of 13 residues. V lost 3 bases, J lost 4 bases, and 8 bases lay in between. Germline assignment: CDR1 SGHRS and CDR2 YFSETQ. Here the CDR3 DNA reads TGCGCCAGCAGCTGGGGACAATACAATGAGCAGTTCTTC. Encoded protein: CASSWGQYNEQFF.

DNA for the CDR3: TGTGCCAGCAGCTTTCGGGACAGGGGGCTTGGGGAGCTGTTTTTT. Translation: CASSFRDRGLGELFF. The V and J genes are TRBV11-2 and TRBJ2-2; 12 nucleotides match TRBD1. V shed 3 bases and J 8 bases; nucleotides not matched to a gene: 4. Germline CDR1 SGHAT, CDR2 FQNNGV. CDR3 size: 15 residues.

This chain links TRBV6-2 or TRBV6-3 with TRBJ2-7; 7 nucleotides agree with TRBD1. The CDR3 length is 18 residues. Germline lookup yields CDR1 MNHEY and CDR2 SVGEGT. J gave up 9 bases and V 5 bases, and 25 bases lay outside the gene matches. The CDR3 region is CASSLRDSVTYKAASQYF. In DNA form, the CDR3 reads TGTGCCAGCAGTCTCCGGGACAGCGTTACCTACAAGGCGGCGTCGCAGTACTTC.

This clone was seen just once. The chain uses TRBV9 and TRBJ2-1; 7 positions agree with TRBD2. This CDR3 is 15 amino acids long. With V trimmed by 0 bases and J by 5 bases, 5 bases remained unmatched. Germline V gives CDR1 SGDLS, CDR2 YYNGEE. This CDR3 is CASSVGVSGHNEQFF. The DNA for the CDR3 is TGTGCCAGCAGCGTAGGGGTTAGCGGGCACAATGAGCAGTTCTTC.

The chain has TRBV3-1 (or the pseudogene TRBV3-2) and TRBJ1-1; D possibly corresponds to TRBD1 (6 bases). This CDR3 contains 14 residues. V lost 5 bases to trimming and J lost 5 bases, with 15 bases between them. Germline V gene lookup returns CDR1 LGHDT and CDR2 YNNKEL (reference sequence). The DNA of the CDR3 is TGTGCCAGCAGCTCCCGAGGGGGGGGGACTGAAGCTTTCTTT. Translating gives CASSSRGGGTEAFF.